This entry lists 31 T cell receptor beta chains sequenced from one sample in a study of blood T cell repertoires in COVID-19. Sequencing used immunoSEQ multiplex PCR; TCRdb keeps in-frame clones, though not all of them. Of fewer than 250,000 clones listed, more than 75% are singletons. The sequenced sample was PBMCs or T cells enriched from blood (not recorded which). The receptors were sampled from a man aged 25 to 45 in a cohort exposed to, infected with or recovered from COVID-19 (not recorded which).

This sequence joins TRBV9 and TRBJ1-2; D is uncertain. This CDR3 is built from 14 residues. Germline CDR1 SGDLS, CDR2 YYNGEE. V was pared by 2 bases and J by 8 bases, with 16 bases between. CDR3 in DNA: TGTGCCAGCAGCGTCAATCGGGAGGTAGGGGGCTACACCTTC. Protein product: CASSVNREVGGYTF.

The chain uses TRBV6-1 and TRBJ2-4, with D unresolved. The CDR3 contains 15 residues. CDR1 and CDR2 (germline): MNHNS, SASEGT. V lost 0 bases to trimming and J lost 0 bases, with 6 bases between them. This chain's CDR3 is CASSEASLAKNIQYF. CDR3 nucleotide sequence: TGTGCCAGCAGTGAAGCGTCCCTAGCCAAAAACATTCAGTACTTC.

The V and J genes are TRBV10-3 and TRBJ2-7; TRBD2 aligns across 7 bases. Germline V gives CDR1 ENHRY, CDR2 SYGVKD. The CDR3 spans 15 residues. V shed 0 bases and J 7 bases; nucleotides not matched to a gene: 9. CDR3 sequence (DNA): TGTGCCATCAGTGAGTCGATTTTTTCGGGGGGTGAGCAGTACTTC. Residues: CAISESIFSGGEQYF.

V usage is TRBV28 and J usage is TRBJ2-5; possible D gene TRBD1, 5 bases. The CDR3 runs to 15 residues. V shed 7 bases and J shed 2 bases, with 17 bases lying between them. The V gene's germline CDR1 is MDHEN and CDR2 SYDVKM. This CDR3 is CASTQGTVGQETQYF. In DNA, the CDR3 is TGTGCCAGCACCCAGGGAACGGTAGGGCAAGAGACCCAGTACTTC. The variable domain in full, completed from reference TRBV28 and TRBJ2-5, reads DVKVTQSSRYLVKRTGEKVFLECVQDMDHENMFWYRQDPGLGLRLIYFSYDVKMKEKGDIPEGYSVSREKKERFSLILESASTNQTSMYLCASTQGTVGQETQYFGPGTRLLVL.

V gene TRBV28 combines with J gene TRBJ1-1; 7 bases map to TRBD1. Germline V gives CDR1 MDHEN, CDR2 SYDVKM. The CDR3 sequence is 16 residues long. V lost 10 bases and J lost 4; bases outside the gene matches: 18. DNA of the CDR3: TGTGCCACTTACGATGAATATCGAGGGGGCGGCACTGAAGCTTTCTTT. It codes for CATYDEYRGGGTEAFF.

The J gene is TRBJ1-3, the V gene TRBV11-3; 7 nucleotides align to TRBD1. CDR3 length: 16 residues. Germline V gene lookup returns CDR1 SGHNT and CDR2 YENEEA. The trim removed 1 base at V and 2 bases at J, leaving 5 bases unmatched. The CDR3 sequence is CASSLGTGEPGNTIYF. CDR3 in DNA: TGTGCCAGCAGCTTAGGAACAGGGGAACCTGGAAACACCATATATTTT.

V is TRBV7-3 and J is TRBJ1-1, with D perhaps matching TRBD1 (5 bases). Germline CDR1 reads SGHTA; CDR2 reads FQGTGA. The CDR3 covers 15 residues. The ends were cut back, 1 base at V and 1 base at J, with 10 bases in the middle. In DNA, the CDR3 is TGTGCCAGCAGCTTAATCGGGGGGTCGAACACTGAAGCTTTCTTT. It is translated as CASSLIGGSNTEAFF.

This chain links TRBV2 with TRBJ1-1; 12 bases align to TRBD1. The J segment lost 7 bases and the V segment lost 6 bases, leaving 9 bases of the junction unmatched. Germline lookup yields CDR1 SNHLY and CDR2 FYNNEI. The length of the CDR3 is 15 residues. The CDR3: CASSGRDRGHIEAFF. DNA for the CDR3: TGTGCCAGCAGCGGCCGGGACAGGGGGCATATTGAAGCTTTCTTT.

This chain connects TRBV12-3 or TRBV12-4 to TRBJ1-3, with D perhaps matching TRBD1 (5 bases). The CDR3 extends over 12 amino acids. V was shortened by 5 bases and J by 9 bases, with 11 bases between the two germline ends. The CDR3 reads CASSPLGLTIYF. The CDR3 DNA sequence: TGTGCCAGCAGTCCCTTGGGACTCACCATATATTTT.

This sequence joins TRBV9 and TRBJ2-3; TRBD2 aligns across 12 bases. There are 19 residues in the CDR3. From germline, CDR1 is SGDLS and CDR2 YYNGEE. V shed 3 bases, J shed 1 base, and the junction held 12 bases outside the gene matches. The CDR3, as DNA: TGTGCCAGCAGCGCCGGGACTAGCGGGCACGGAGGGCGCACAGATACGCAGTATTTT. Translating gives CASSAGTSGHGGRTDTQYF.

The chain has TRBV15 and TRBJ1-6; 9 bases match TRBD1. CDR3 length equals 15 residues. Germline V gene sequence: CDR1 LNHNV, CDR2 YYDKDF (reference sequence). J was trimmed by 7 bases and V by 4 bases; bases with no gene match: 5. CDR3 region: CATSKLGQGNSPLHF. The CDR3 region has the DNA TGTGCCACCAGCAAATTGGGACAGGGAAATTCACCCCTCCACTTT.

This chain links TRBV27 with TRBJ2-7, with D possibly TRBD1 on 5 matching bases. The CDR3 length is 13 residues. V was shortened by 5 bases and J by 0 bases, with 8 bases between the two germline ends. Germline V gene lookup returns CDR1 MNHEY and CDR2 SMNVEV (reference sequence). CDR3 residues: CASSPDNSYEQYF. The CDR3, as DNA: TGTGCCAGCAGTCCGGACAACTCCTACGAGCAGTACTTC.

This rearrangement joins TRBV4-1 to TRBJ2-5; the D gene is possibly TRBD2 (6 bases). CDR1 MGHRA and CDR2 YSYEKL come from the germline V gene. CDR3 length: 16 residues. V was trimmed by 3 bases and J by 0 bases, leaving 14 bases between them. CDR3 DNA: TGCGCCAGCAGCCAGGGCGTGGGACTTCACCAAGAGACCCAGTACTTC. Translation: CASSQGVGLHQETQYF.

CDR3 nucleotide sequence: TGTGCCAGCTCAACTTCATATGAGACCCAGTACTTC. The encoded protein is CASSTSYETQYF. The chain carries TRBV18 and TRBJ2-5, with no clear D. V was trimmed by 5 bases and J by 5 bases, leaving 9 bases between them. This CDR3 is 12 amino acids long. The germline gives CDR1 KGHSH, CDR2 LQKENI.

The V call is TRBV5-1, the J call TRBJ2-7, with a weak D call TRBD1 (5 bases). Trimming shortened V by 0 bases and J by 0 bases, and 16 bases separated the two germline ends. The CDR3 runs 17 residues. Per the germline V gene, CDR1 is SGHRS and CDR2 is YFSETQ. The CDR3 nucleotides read TGCGCCAGCAGCTTGGGTATGGGGCAGGTCAGCTCCTACGAGCAGTACTTC. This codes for CASSLGMGQVSSYEQYF.

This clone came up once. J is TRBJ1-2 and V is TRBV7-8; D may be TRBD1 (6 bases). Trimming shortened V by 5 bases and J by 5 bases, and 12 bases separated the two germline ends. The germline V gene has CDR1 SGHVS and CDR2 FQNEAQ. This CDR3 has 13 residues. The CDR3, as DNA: TGTGCCAGCAGCCCCAGGGGTGGATATGGCTACACCTTC. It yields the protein CASSPRGGYGYTF.

The CDR3 nucleotides read TGTGCCAGCAGTGGACCCGGACAGGATGCTGAAGCTTTCTTT. It codes for CASSGPGQDAEAFF. The rearrangement uses TRBV2 and TRBJ1-1, with 7 nucleotides matching TRBD1. V was clipped by 4 bases and J by 6 bases; unmatched bases: 8. Germline values: CDR1 SNHLY, CDR2 FYNNEI. CDR3 size: 14 residues.

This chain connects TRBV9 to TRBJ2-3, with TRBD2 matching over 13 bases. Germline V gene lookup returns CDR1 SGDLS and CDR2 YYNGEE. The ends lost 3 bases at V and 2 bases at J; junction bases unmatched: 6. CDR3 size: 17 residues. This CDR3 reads CASSETGTSGITDTQYF. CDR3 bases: TGTGCCAGCAGCGAAACCGGGACTAGCGGGATCACAGATACGCAGTATTTT.

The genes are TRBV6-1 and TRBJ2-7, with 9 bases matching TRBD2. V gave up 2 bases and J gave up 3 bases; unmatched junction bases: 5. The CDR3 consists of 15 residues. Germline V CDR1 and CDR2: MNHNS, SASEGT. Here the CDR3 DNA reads TGTGCCAGCAGTGAATTCGCTAGCGGGAACTACGAGCAGTACTTC. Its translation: CASSEFASGNYEQYF.

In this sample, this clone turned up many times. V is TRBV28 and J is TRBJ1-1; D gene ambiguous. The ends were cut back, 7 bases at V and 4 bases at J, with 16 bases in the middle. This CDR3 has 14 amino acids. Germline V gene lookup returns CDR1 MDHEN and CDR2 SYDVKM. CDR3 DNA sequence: TGTGCCAGCACCACCCCCGGCCGGGGCACTGAAGCTTTCTTT. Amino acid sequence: CASTTPGRGTEAFF.

CDR3 region: CASSFSGREGTQYF. The CDR3 DNA sequence: TGTGCCAGCAGTTTTTCTGGCAGGGAAGGAACCCAGTACTTC. This chain joins TRBV27 and TRBJ2-5, with a weak D call TRBD1 (5 bases). This CDR3 comprises 14 residues. CDR1 is MNHEY and CDR2 is SMNVEV in the germline V gene (reference sequence). The V gene lost 3 bases and the J gene lost 8 bases, with 16 bases spanning the gap.

CDR3 DNA: TGCGCCAGCAGCCCAGACAGGGAGGCAGTCTACGAGCAGTACTTC. This encodes CASSPDREAVYEQYF. This sequence joins TRBV5-1 and TRBJ2-7, with D tentatively TRBD1 (7 bases). The germline CDR1 and CDR2 sequences are SGHRS and YFSETQ. CDR3 length equals 15 residues. V was clipped by 4 bases and J by 3 bases, with 17 bases between them.

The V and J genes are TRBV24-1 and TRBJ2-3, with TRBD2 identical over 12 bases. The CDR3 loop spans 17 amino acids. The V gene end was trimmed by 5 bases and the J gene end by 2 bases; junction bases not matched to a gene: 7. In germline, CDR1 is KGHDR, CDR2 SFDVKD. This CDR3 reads CATSAPSSGRVTDTQYF. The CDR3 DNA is TGTGCCACCAGTGCTCCTTCTAGCGGGAGGGTCACAGATACGCAGTATTTT.

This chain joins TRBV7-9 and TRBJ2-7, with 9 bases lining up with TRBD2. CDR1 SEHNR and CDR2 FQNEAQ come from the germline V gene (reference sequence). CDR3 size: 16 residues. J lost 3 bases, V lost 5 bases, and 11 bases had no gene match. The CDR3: CASSPMTSGDHYEQYF. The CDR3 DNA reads TGTGCCAGCAGCCCCATGACTAGCGGAGATCACTACGAGCAGTACTTC.

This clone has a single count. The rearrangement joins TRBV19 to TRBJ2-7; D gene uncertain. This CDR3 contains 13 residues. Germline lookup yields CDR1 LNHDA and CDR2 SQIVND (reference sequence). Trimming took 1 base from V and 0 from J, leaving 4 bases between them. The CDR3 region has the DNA TGTGCCAGTAGTATAGCCTACTCCTACGAGCAGTACTTC. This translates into CASSIAYSYEQYF.

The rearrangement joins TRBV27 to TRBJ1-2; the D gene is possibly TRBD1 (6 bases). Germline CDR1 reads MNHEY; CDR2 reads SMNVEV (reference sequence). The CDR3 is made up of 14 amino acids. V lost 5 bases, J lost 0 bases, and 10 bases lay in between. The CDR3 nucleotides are TGTGCCAGCAGTATCGGGACATCTAACTATGGCTACACCTTC. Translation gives CASSIGTSNYGYTF.

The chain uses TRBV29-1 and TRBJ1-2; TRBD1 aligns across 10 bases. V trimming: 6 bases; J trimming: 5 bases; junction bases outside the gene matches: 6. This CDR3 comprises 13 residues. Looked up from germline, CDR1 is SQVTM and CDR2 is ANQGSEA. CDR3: CSVPGTGEYGYTF. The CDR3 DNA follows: TGCAGCGTCCCCGGGACAGGGGAGTATGGCTACACCTTC. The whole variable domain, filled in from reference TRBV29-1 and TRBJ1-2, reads SAVISQKPSRDICQRGTSLTIQCQVDSQVTMMFWYRQQPGQSLTLIATANQGSEATYESGFVIDKFPISRPNLTFSTLTVSNMSPEDSSIYLCSVPGTGEYGYTFGSGTRLTVV.

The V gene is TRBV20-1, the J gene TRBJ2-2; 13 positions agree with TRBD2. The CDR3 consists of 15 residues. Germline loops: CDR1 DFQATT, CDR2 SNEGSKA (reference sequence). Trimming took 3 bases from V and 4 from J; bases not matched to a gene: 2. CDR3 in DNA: TGCAGTGCTAGTACTAGCGGGAGGGGCACCGGGGAGCTGTTTTTT. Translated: CSASTSGRGTGELFF.

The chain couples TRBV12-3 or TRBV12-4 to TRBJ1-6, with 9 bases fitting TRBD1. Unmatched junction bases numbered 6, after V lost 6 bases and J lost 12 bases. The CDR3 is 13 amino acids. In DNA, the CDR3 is TGTGCCAGCAGGGTGGGACAGGGTCGACCCCTCCACTTT. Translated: CASRVGQGRPLHF.

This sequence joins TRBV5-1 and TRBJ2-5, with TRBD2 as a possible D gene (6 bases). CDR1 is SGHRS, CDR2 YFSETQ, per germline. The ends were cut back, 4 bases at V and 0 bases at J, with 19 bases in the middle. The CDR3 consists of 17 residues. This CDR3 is CASSERGGVKYQETQYF. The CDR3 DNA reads TGCGCCAGCAGCGAACGAGGCGGGGTAAAGTACCAAGAGACCCAGTACTTC. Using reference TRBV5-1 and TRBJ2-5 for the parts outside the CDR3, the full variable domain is KAGVTQTPRYLIKTRGQQVTLSCSPISGHRSVSWYQQTPGQGLQFLFEYFSETQRNKGNFPGRFSGRQFSNSRSEMNVSTLELGDSALYLCASSERGGVKYQETQYFGPGTRLLVL.

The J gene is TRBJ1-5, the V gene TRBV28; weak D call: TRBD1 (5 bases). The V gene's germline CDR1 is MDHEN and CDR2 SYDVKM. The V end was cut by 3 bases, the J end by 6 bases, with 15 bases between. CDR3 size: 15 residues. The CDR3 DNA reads TGTGCCAGCAGTTTTAGCGGGGGAATGAGTCAGCCCCAGCATTTT. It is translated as CASSFSGGMSQPQHF.